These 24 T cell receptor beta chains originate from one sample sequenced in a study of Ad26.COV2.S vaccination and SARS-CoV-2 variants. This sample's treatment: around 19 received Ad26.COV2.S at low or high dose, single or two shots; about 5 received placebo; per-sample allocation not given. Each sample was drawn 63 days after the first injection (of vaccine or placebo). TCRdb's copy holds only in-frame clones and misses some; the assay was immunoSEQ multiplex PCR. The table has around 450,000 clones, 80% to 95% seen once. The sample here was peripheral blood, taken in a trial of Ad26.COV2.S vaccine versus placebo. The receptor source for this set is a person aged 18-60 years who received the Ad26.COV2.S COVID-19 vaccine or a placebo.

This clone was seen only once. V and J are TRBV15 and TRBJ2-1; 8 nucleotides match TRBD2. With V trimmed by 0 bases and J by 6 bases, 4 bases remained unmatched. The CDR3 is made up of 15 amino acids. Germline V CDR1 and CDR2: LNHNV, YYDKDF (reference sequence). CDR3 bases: TGTGCCACCAGCAGAGATAATCTAGCGGGCAATGAGCAGTTCTTC. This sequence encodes CATSRDNLAGNEQFF. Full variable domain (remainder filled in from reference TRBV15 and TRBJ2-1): DAMVIQNPRYQVTQFGKPVTLSCSQTLNHNVMYWYQQKSSQAPKLLFHYYDKDFNNEADTPDNFQSRRPNTSFCFLDIRSPGLGDTAMYLCATSRDNLAGNEQFFGPGTRLTVL.

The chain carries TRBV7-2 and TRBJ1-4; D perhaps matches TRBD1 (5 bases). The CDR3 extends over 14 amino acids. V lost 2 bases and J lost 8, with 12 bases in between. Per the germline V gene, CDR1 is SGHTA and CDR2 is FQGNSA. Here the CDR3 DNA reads TGTGCCAGCAGCTTAACTGGGGCCAGGGAAAAACTGTTTTTT. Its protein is CASSLTGAREKLFF.

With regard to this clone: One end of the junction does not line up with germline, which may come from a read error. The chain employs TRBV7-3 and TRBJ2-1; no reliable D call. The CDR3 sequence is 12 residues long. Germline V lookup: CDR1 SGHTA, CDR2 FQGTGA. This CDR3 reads CASSLTGNEQFF. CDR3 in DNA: TGTGCCAGCAGCCTAACTGGCAATGAGCAGTTCTTC.

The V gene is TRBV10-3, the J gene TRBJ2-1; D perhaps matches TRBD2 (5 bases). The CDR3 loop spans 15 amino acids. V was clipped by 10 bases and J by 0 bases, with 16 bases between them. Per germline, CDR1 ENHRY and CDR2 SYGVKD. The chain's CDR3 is CATRPPGSSYNEQFF. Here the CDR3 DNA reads TGTGCCACCCGACCACCGGGAAGCTCCTACAATGAGCAGTTCTTC.

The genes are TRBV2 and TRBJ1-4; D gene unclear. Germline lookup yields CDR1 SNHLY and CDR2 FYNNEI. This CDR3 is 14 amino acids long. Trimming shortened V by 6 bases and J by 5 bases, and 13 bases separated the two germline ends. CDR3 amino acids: CASSSGGDNEKLFF. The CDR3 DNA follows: TGTGCCAGCAGCAGCGGAGGAGACAATGAAAAACTGTTTTTT.

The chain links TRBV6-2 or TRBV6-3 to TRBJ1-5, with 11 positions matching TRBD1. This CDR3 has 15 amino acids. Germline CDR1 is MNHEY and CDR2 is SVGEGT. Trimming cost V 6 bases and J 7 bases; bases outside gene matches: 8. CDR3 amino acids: CASSWTGGAGQPQHF. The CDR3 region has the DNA TGTGCCAGCAGCTGGACAGGGGGCGCGGGGCAGCCCCAGCATTTT.

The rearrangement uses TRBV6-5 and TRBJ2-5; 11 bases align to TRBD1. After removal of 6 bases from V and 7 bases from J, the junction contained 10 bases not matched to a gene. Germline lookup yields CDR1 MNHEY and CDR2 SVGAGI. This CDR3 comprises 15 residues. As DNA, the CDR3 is TGTGCCAGCAGCCCAGCGGACAGGGGGCATGGGACCCAGTACTTC. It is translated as CASSPADRGHGTQYF.

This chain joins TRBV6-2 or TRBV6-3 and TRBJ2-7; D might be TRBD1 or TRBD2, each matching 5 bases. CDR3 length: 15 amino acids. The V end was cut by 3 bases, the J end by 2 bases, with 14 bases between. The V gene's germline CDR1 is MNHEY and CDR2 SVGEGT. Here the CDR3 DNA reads TGTGCCAGCAGTTATTTTGGGACGGGGACCTACGAGCAGTACTTC. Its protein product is CASSYFGTGTYEQYF.

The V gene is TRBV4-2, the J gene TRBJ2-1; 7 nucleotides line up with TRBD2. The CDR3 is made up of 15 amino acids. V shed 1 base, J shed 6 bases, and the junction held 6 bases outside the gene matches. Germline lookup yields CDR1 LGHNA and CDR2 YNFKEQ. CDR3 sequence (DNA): TGTGCCAGCAGCCAAGTGGGGCGGGAGATCAATGAGCAGTTCTTC. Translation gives CASSQVGREINEQFF.

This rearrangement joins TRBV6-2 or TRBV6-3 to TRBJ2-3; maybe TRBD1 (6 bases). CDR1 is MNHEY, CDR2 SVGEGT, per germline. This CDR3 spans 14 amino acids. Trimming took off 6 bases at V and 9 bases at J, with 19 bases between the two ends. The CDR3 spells CASSRNGNQGTQYF. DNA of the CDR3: TGTGCCAGCAGCCGTAACGGGAACCAGGGGACGCAGTATTTT.

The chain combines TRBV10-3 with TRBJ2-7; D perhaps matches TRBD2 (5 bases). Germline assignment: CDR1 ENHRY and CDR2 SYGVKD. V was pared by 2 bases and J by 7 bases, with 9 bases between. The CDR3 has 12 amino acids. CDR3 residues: CAISETRSEQYF. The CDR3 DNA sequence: TGTGCCATCAGTGAGACTAGGTCTGAGCAGTACTTC.

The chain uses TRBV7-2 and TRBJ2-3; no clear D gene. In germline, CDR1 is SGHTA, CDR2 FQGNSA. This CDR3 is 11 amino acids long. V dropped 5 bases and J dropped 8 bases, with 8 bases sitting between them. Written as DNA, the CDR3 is TGTGCCAGCAGCCCCTACCCTACGCAGTATTTT. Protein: CASSPYPTQYF.

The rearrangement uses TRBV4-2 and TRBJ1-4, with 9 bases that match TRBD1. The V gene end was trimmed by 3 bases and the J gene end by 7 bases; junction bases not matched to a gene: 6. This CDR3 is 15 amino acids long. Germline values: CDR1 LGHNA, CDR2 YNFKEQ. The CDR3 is CASSHPDRGGEKLFF. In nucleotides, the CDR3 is TGTGCCAGCAGCCACCCAGACAGGGGGGGTGAAAAACTGTTTTTT.

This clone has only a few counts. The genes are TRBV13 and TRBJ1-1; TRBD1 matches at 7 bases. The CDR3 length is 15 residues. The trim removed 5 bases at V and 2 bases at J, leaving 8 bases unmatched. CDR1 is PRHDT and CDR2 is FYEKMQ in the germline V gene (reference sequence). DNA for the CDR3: TGTGCCAGCAGCCACTACAGGGGAGGAAACACTGAAGCTTTCTTT. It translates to CASSHYRGGNTEAFF.

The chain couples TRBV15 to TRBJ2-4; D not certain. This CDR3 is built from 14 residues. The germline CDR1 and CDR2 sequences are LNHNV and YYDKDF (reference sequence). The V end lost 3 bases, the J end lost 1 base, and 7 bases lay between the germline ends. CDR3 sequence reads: CATSSGWAKNIQYF. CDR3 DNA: TGTGCCACCAGCAGTGGTTGGGCCAAAAACATTCAGTACTTC.

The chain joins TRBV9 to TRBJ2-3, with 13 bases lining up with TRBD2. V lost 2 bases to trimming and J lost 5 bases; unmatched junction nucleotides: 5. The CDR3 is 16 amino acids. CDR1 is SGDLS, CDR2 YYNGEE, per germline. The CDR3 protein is CASSVTSGRAGDTQYF. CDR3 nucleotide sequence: TGTGCCAGCAGCGTCACTAGCGGGAGGGCCGGAGATACGCAGTATTTT.

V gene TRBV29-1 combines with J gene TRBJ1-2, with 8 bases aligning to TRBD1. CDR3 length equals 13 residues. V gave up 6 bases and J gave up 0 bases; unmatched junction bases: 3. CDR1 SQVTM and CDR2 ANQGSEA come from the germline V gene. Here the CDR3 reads CSVGDRTNYGYTF. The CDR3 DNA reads TGCAGCGTAGGGGACAGGACTAACTATGGCTACACCTTC.

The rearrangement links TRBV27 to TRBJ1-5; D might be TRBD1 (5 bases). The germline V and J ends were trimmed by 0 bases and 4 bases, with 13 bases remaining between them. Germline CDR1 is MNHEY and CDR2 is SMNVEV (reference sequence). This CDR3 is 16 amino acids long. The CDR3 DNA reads TGTGCCAGCAGTTTATCGGCGGGGGGGAGGAATCAGCCCCAGCATTTT. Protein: CASSLSAGGRNQPQHF.

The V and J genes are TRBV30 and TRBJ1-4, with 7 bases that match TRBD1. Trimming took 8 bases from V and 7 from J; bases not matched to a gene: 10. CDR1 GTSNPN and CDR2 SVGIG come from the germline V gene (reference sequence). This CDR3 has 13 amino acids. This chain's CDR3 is CAGQGGSGEKLFF. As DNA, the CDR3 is TGTGCCGGTCAAGGGGGCTCAGGTGAAAAACTGTTTTTT.

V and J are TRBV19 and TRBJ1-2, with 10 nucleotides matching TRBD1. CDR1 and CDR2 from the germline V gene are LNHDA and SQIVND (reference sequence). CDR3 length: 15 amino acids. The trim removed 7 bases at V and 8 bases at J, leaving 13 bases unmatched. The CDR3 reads CASTPGQGIHGGYTF. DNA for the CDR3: TGTGCCAGTACCCCGGGACAGGGGATCCACGGCGGCTACACCTTC.

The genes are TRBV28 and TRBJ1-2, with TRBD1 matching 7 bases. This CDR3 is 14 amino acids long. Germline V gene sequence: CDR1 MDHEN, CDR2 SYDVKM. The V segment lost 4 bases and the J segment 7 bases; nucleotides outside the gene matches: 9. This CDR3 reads CASSSGDSPGGYTF. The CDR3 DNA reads TGTGCCAGCAGTTCCGGGGACAGCCCAGGTGGCTACACCTTC.

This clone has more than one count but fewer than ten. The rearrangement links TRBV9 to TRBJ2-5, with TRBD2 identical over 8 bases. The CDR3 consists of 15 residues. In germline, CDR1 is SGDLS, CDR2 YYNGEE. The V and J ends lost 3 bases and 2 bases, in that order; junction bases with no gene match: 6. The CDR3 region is CASSDRIAGQETQYF. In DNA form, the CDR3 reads TGTGCCAGCAGCGATAGAATAGCGGGACAAGAGACCCAGTACTTC.

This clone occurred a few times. The CDR3 bases are TGTGCCAGCAGCTCGGGACTAGAGTACAATGAGCAGTTCTTC. Amino acids: CASSSGLEYNEQFF. This chain uses TRBV13 with TRBJ2-1, with 8 bases lining up with TRBD2. Germline V gene lookup returns CDR1 PRHDT and CDR2 FYEKMQ (reference sequence). The CDR3 contains 14 residues. V lost 4 bases, J lost 4 bases, and 3 bases stayed unmatched.

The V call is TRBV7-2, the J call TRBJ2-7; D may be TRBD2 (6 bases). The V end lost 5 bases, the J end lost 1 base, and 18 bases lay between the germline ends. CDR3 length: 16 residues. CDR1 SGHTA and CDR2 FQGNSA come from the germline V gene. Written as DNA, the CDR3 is TGTGCCAGCAGCCCCCCAAGCGGGCTCAGTTCCTACGAGCAGTACTTC. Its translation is CASSPPSGLSSYEQYF.